What follows is one TCR beta chain and its context. What this receptor recognizes is not known. No base quality values were provided; no much bigger clone lies one nucleotide off. CD8 naive samples were obtained by positive selection for CCR7 among CD45RO-negative cells, yielding a CD45RA+CCR7+ population from which TemRA cells were excluded. The donors were healthy, HIV-negative adults with no recently reported acute infections or vaccinations. Every donor was a Caucasian adult living in Nashville, Tennessee, USA. Blood was obtained by leukapheresis, after which PBMCs were separated by Ficoll-Histopaque density gradient centrifugation and cryopreserved in liquid nitrogen vapor phase. Purity and quantity of every magnetically sorted T cell population were checked by analytical flow cytometry. From each sorted fraction, genomic DNA was isolated and quantified by UV absorbance on a Nanodrop 2000c. The source of the sample is a study of shared clonotypes between healthy human individuals (dated by TCRdb to the early 2020s). Context from the whole study: Three men and two women, aged 18 to 49 years, made up the cohort. For each donor, CD4 naive and CD4 memory were each run on three plates, CD8 naive on two plates, and CD8 memory on one plate. Different laboratories and diverse techniques were used to prepare libraries and sequence TCR repertoires, to increase sequencing depth and limit assay-specific biases. Each donor's leukapheresis produced roughly between about 0.8 and 10 billion PBMCs. The study deeply sequenced blood TCR repertoires of five healthy adults to estimate repertoire size and the extent of clonotype sharing between individuals.

From its cysteine to its phenylalanine, the CDR3 spans 15 amino acids. Only the CDR3 region is kept as DNA, spanning 45 bases read in frame from base 1. The germline V gene provides CDR1 SGHAT and CDR2 FQNNGV. Summary of the overall study and its limitations: Rarefaction of sorted-subset datasets indicated incomplete sequencing despite the large sequencing depth. Larger estimated clonotype richness was generally found for naive subsets than for memory subsets. Clonotypes shared by all four sorted-subset donors showed higher generation probabilities than non-shared clonotypes. Based on pairwise subsampling, the degree of clonotype sharing among donors was expected to be affected by sequencing depth. The genetic and exposure-history diversity represented was limited by the small number of donors. Roughly 5.2% of naive CD4, 3.5% of naive CD8, about 2.1% of memory CD4, and 0.35% to 0.4% of memory CD8 clonotypes were shared across a handful of donors. Only blood was sampled, and tissue TCR repertoires likely differ from those in blood.

TCR CDR3 regions were amplified from genomic DNA by multiplex PCR using the deep immunoSEQ assay. For each cell subset, the extracted genomic DNA was distributed evenly across all wells of several immunoSEQ 96-well plates, and each plate served as one replicate. For sorted subsets, each replicate PCR was loaded with about 0.2 ug genomic DNA, equivalent to 30,000 or so T cell genomes. Purified libraries were quantified with a Qubit 3.0 fluorometer, sized on a Bioanalyzer 2100, and re-quantified with the KAPA Library Quantification kit. Every immunoSEQ 96-well plate was sequenced on a separate single-read 150-cycle Illumina NextSeq 550 flow cell. Per the authors' processing: Because only junctional sequences without quality scores were contained in the immunoSEQ output, filtering matching that applied to full-length reads could not be performed. Sequences were annotated with PyIR, a Python wrapper for IgBLAST v1.9, using IMGT germline references to assign V/J genes and CDR3. Reads were filtered out if the reads had weak V/J assignments (E-value above 1e-6), no CDR3, stop codons, out-of-frame junctions, or ambiguous translated residues. V3J clonotypes were defined as sequences sharing an identical inferred V gene, J gene, and CDR3 amino acid sequence. Percentage overlap between repertoires was calculated by dividing the number of shared unique clonotypes by the size of the smaller repertoire. Repertoire richness was assessed with RTK rarefaction, the Chao1 estimator, and Recon v2.1 estimates of unobserved clonotypes. OLGA was used to compute generation probabilities for all TCRbeta clonotypes that the gDNA method yielded from a few donors. Imported from immuneACCESS, the table was reduced by TCRdb to in-frame sequences with V and J called. These copies leave out some clones; in studies compared against another copy, an unresolved V gene accounts for under half, and the cause of the remainder is not known. That table furnishes V, J and clone size, whereas the DNA furnished D and trimming. Recorded for this sample are about 650,000 clones; about 95% of them occurred a single time. The top ten constitute approximately 0.1% of the sample.

The origin of this receptor is a woman under 40 in good health. The rearrangement combines TRBV11-2 with TRBJ2-5, with a weak D call of TRBD1 (5 bases match). The J call may be mistaken, given a closer DNA end match to TRBJ2-7. Sequencing was carried out using naive CD8+ T cells sorted from blood. The cell subset or site label on this specimen signifies: CD45RA+CCR7+. The DNA sequence reads TGTGCCAGCAGCTTAGAAGTGGGGCAAGCCTACGAGCAGTACTTC. This codes for CASSLEVGQAYEQYF.